This T cell receptor (beta chain) derives from a study of cytomegalovirus exposure and HLA in healthy donors (dated by TCRdb to 2016 to 2017). Regarding the research as a whole: In an earlier analysis of fewer than 750 of the donors, 276 Gb of sequence data and approximately 120 million unique TCR beta sequences from about 179 million T cells were reported. About 300 gigabases of sequencing data and 70 million to 85 million unique TCR sequences were included in an early release covering about 700 HLA-typed donors. Among the approximately 400 genotyped donors, around 81% belonged to the genetic ancestry cluster associated with self-reported Caucasian donors. The aim of the study was to test whether cataloging public T cell receptors could identify signatures of past pathogen exposure. Using immunosequencing, the study profiled T cell repertoires from 500 to 800 subjects and related those repertoires to cytomegalovirus serostatus. Besides the first cohort of 550 to 750 subjects, a separate validation cohort made up of 95 to 150 different subjects was used. To predict cytomegalovirus infection status, the study brought together high-throughput TCR immunosequencing, statistical association of individual TCRs with disease status, and machine learning. In a later analysis, previously published TCR beta repertoires from several hundred donors were re-analyzed and high-resolution HLA genotyping was added so that TCR occurrence patterns could be studied. Rather than using new phenotypic data, the later analysis identified candidate immune exposures from TCR beta sequences and from how often those sequences occurred across donors. To decide whether each TCR beta V gene segment behaved as functional or pseudogenic, an earlier analysis of fewer than 750 of the donors relied on high-throughput TCR beta sequencing. Alongside the repertoire data, information on donor age, sex, ethnicity and CMV serostatus was compiled. A later genetic analysis used genome-wide SNP genotypes for about 65% of the 666 donors, treating that subset as a discovery cohort. Every repertoire in the discovery cohort had been generated on one and the same sequencing platform. HLA typing covered class I and class II loci at four-digit resolution. The number of donors typed differed by locus, with about 629-630 for A, B, C, DRB1 and DQB1, roughly 520 for DQA1, 600 to 610 for DPA1, and some 450 for DPB1. Because of strong linkage in the cohort, four to six DR-DQ haplotypes were treated as single units for association and clustering. Among 300 to 450 genotyped donors of the cohort, an average of roughly 240,000 unique TCR beta nucleotide sequences were sequenced per donor, around 20% of them non-productive. Points the paper makes about the study in general: In the study, some 180 TCR beta chains were listed as associated with cytomegalovirus. Linkage disequilibrium might explain the correlated functional status among segregating V segments, but an unknown experimental factor could not be excluded. In a later analysis, several top co-occurrence clusters were reported to appear linked to parvovirus B19, influenza, CMV and Epstein-Barr virus. A later genetic analysis reported fewer N-insertions in productive TCRs among donors in an Asian-associated ancestry cluster than the roughly 700-donor mean. In this cohort, only TCR beta chains were sequenced, and detectable features were limited by the absence of alpha or paired-chain data. A cluster of highly shared sequence variants was judged likely to be a technical artifact of the sequencing pipeline. HLA typing was unavailable for some donors at each locus, so association tests used only the typed subset. The classifier was reported to diagnose cytomegalovirus status with high specificity and sensitivity in both the original and validation cohorts. Roughly uniform sequencing depth across donors was assumed in presence/absence analyses, although this assumption may not hold. A later analysis found that HLA-associated TCR beta chains were more clonally expanded and had lower generation probabilities than equally common non-associated chains. Most CMV-associated TCR beta chains appeared to be HLA-restricted in a later analysis, and the HLA associations seemed to be driven largely by CMV exposure. Some IMGT-functional V segments, including TRBV6-2 and TRBV6-3, could not be told apart with the 87-base-pair reads, so those segments were excluded. Most TCR sequences were seen in very few donors, while some public TCRs were found in many individuals. Specific HLA alleles were associated with 16,951 TCR beta sequences at a false discovery rate of 0.05 in a later analysis. A further reported finding was that TCR beta sequences accurately predicted the HLA-A and HLA-B alleles for most subjects in the first cohort. When HLA alleles, especially DR and DQ, strongly co-occurred, TCR associations were difficult to assign to individual alleles. Broadly in line with IMGT annotations, most TCR beta V segments showed up in productive rearrangements about 87% or about 30% of the time in an earlier analysis of approximately 600 of the donors. Approximately 18 rarely observed V segments, including chromosome 9 orphons, were excluded from the earlier analysis of about 600 of the donors because counts were too low. According to the authors, the approach could potentially be generalized to other disease states and immunological phenotypes. According to a later analysis, TCR association rates differed among HLA loci, with DRB1 alleles showing the most associated TCRs and HLA-C alleles showing the fewest. A few of the identified cytomegalovirus-associated TCR beta chains were confirmed in vitro to be specific for cytomegalovirus antigens. A later genetic analysis associated a missense DCLRE1C variant with V-gene and J-gene trimming of TCR beta chains, and an independent cohort replicated the association. CMV serostatus was the only immune exposure information available for the cohort.

Concerning this clone itself: What antigen it recognizes has not been identified.

The library came from the immunoSEQ multiplex PCR assay. The multiplex PCR relied on a mix of 60 forward primers for TCR Vbeta segments and 13 reverse primers for TCR Jbeta segments. The CDR3 region of rearranged TCR beta genes was amplified from genomic DNA with a multiplex PCR assay. The Illumina HiSeq System was used to sequence the amplified TCR beta libraries as 87-base-pair reads. Per the source publication's procedure: A later analysis counted 65 million to 90 million unique TCR beta chains across the roughly 700 repertoires, and some 11 million of these chains were shared by at least two donors. Raw reads were error-corrected and collapsed into unique sequences with a nearest-neighbor algorithm that merged closely related sequences to remove PCR and sequencing errors. CDR3 sequences were aligned to IMGT reference sequences to assign V, D and J gene segments. Each retained sequence needed at least a six-nucleotide match to both a V gene segment and a J gene segment. A rearrangement was called productive if the CDR3 had no stop codons and remained in frame with V and J, and every other rearrangement was called non-productive. Following IMGT convention, CDR3 was defined as the stretch from the second conserved V-encoded cysteine to the conserved J-encoded phenylalanine. Sequences without an unambiguous match to a single V gene segment were excluded from the earlier analysis of 587 of the donors. In an earlier analysis of approximately 500 of the donors, a V segment was called functional when productive rearrangements were above 56.7%, and segregating when the standard deviation between donors exceeded 5%. A statistical classification framework was built to diagnose cytomegalovirus status from the catalog of TCR beta chain sequences. A later analysis assigned V and J genes by comparing TCR nucleotide sequences with IMGT/GENE-DB human TR gene sequences. The TCRdist pipeline was used in a later analysis to assign CDR3 sequences and most-parsimonious VDJ recombination scenarios. A later analysis defined each TCR beta chain by its CDR3 amino acid sequence plus V-gene family, and excluded reads lacking a unique V-gene family. In a later analysis, a few hundred highly shared, low-generation-probability nucleotide sequences were removed to address suspected cross-contamination and a sequencing artifact. In a later analysis, a clonal expansion index for each public chain was calculated from normalized within-repertoire ranks of inferred template counts. Generation probabilities in a later analysis came from a VDJ recombination model fitted to out-of-frame rearrangements, and those results were checked against IGoR. In a later analysis, TCR-TCR, TCR-HLA and TCR-CMV co-occurrence was scored with hypergeometric tests, and a repertoire-size bias correction was applied to TCR pairs. False discovery rates were estimated in a later analysis by permuting HLA or CMV assignments 20 times. A later analysis grouped co-occurring TCRs with DBSCAN, adding TCRdist sequence similarity when clustering within HLA-allele-positive subsets. Repertoires with fewer than 30,000 or more than 120,000 public chains were left out of co-occurrence clustering, as were about 5 repertoires with anomalous nucleotide sharing. Entries here come from immuneACCESS through TCRdb and include only in-frame sequences with V and J called. Some clones fail to appear in such tables; in the studies checked, an unresolved V gene covers under half of the shortfall, and the cause of the remainder is unknown. V, J and clone size were drawn from that table, and D and trimming were deduced from the DNA. This sample's records show about 67,000 clones. The top ten clonotypes cover approximately 1.7% of the sample.

Trimming at the junction amounts to 0 bases on V and 4 bases on J, and the germline ends lie 10 bases apart. CDR1 is given as LGHNA and CDR2 as YSLEER, both from the germline V gene. The CDR3 has 15 amino acids, counting the end cysteine and phenylalanine. The entry retains the CDR3 DNA only, 45 bases that are in frame from base 1. The cohort was made up of 650 to 700 healthy bone marrow donors. At the time of sampling, every cohort member was nominally healthy, though immune exposures that went unrecorded were likely present. The donor tested CMV seronegative, placing the donor among the 350 to 400 seronegative members of the cohort. A peripheral blood sample was collected from each donor, and TCR beta sequencing was performed on peripheral blood mononuclear cells. The Qiagen DNeasy Blood Extraction Kit was used to extract genomic DNA from the blood cell samples.

The sequence links TRBV4-3 to TRBJ1-5; too little of a D gene remains to name it. This clonotype was obtained from a woman in her thirties in good health and CMV-seronegative. What was sequenced was PBMCs. The CDR3 loop reads CASSQETRENQPQHF. The sequenced DNA is TGCGCCAGCAGCCAAGAGACGCGGGAGAATCAGCCCCAGCATTTT.